In this sample, the clone carrying this T cell receptor (beta chain) turned up once. Its antigen is unidentified. This CDR3 spans 13 amino acids. Trimming stripped 2 bases from V and 3 bases from J, with 6 bases between. CDR1 and CDR2 (germline): MNHNY, SVGAGI (reference sequence). TCRdb's copy holds only in-frame clones and misses some; the assay was immunoSEQ multiplex PCR. The table shows around 39,000 clones, with about nine tenths occurring only once. The data are from a study of graft-versus-host responses after intestinal transplantation. About the study: Transplants were multivisceral, liver-intestinal, or isolated intestinal. Study-wide findings and caveats: GvH clones detected in recipient marrow included some appearing first in ileum or blood.

V is TRBV6-6 and J is TRBJ2-3, with D perhaps TRBD2 (6 bases). This specimen consisted of PBMCs, obtained about 270 days after transplant. This clonotype was sampled from a human patient who received an intestinal transplant, so some T cells may come from the graft donor. CDR3 region: CASSYRETDTQYF. DNA of the CDR3: TGTGCCAGCAGTTACCGGGAGACAGATACGCAGTATTTT.